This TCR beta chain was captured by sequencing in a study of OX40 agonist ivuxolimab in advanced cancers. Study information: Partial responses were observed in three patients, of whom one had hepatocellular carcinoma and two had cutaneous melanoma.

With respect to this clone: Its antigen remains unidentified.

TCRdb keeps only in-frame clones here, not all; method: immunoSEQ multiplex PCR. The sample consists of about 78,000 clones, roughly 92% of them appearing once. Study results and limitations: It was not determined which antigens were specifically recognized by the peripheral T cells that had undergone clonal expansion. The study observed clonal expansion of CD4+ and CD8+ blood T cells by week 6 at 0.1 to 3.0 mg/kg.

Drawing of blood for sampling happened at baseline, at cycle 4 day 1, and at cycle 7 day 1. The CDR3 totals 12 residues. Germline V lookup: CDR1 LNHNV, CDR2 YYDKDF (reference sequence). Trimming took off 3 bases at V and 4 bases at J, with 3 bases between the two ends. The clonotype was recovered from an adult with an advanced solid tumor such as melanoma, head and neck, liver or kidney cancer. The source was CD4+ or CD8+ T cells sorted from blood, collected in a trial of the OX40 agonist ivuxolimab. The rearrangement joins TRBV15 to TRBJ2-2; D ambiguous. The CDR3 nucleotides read TGTGCCACCAGCAGGGGCACCGGGGAGCTGTTTTTT. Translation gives CATSRGTGELFF.